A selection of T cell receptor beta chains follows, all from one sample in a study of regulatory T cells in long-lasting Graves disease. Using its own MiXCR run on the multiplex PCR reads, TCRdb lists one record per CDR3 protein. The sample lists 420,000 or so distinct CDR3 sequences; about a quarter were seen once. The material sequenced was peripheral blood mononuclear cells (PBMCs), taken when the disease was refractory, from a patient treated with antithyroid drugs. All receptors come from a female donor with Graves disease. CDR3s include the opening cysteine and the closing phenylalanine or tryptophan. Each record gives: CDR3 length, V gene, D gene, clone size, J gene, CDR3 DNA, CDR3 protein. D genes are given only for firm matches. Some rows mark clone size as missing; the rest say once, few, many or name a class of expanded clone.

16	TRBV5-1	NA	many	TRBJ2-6	TGCGCCAGCAGGTCCGGTATGAGCTCTGGGGCCAACGTCCTGACTTTC	CASRSGMSSGANVLTF
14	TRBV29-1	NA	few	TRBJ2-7	TGCAGCGTTGATCACGGGAGCGGTAGCTACGAGCAGTACTTC	CSVDHGSGSYEQYF
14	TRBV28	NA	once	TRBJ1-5	TGTGCCAGCAGTCGATTTCATAGCAATCAGCCCCAGCATTTT	CASSRFHSNQPQHF
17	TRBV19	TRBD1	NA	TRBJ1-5	TGTGCCAGTAGTATTCGGTCGCAGGGGGCGCGCAATCAGCCCCAGCATTTT	CASSIRSQGARNQPQHF
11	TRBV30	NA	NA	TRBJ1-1	TGTGCCTGGAGAGTGAACACTGAAGCTTTCTTT	CAWRVNTEAFF
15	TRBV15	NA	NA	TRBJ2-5	TGTGCCACCAGCAGATCCAGACTAGGACAAGAGACCCAGTACTTC	CATSRSRLGQETQYF
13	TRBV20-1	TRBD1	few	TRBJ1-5	TGCAGTGCTCTTGACAGGGGGCATCAGCCCCAGCATTTT	CSALDRGHQPQHF
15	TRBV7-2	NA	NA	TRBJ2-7	TGTGCCAGCAGTTATATATGGAATCCCTATGGGGAGCAGTACTTC	CASSYIWNPYGEQYF
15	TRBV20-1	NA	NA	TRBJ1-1	TGCAGTGCTAGGGGCGCTCGAACCATGAACACTGAAGCTTTCTTT	CSARGARTMNTEAFF
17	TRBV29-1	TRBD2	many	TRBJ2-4	TGCAGCGTTGCGGTTTGGGGGGGACCACTAGCCAAAAACATTCAGTACTTC	CSVAVWGGPLAKNIQYF
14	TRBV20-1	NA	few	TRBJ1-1	TGCAGTGCTACGAAAGGAGGGGCGGGCCCTGAAGCTTTCTTT	CSATKGGAGPEAFF
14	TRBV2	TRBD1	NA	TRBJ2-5	TGTGCCAGCCCGGGGGACAGGGGGCTGGAGACCCAGTACTTC	CASPGDRGLETQYF
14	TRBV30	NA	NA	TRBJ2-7	TGTGCCTGGAGTGCGGCCGACCCGAGGTACGAGCAGTACTTC	CAWSAADPRYEQYF
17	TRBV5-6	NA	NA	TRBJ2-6	TGTGCCAGCAGCTATGTTCGGACAGCCTCTGGGGCCAACGTCCTGACTTTC	CASSYVRTASGANVLTF
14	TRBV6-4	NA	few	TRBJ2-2	TGTGCCAGCAGTCGTACCCCCGAGGGCGGGGAGCTGTTTTTT	CASSRTPEGGELFF